The clone carrying this T cell receptor beta chain was counted only a few times. Its specificity is unknown. The germline V gene encodes CDR1 MDHEN and CDR2 SYDVKM. The CDR3 extends over 14 amino acids. Trimming shortened V by 3 bases and J by 7 bases, and 13 bases separated the two germline ends. Sample time point: cycle 4 day 1 (C4D1), after less than 7 weeks of nivolumab. Patients all relapsed after autologous stem cell transplantation, and there was variation in brentuximab vedotin exposure. This specimen comes from a study of PD-1 blockade in classical Hodgkin lymphoma. Study-wide results and caveats: CD4+ TCR diversity, unlike CD8+, rose significantly by C4D1. Baseline diversity was lower in partial responders and progressors than complete responders.

Sequenced by immunoSEQ multiplex PCR; TCRdb stores in-frame clones only, minus some. The repertoire holds roughly 86,000 clones, with 75% to 85% as singletons. The clonotype was recovered from a human donor with classical Hodgkin lymphoma. The gene calls are TRBV28 and TRBJ2-4; a weak D match, TRBD2 (5 bases). The specimen comprised peripheral blood mononuclear cells (PBMCs), sampled before the fourth cycle of nivolumab. CDR3 in amino acids: CASSFNSPGNIQYF. The CDR3 coding sequence is TGTGCCAGCAGTTTTAACTCCCCGGGGAACATTCAGTACTTC. Variable domain in full (rest from reference TRBV28 and TRBJ2-4): DVKVTQSSRYLVKRTGEKVFLECVQDMDHENMFWYRQDPGLGLRLIYFSYDVKMKEKGDIPEGYSVSREKKERFSLILESASTNQTSMYLCASSFNSPGNIQYFGAGTRLSVL.